This is a list of T cell receptor beta chains from one sample in a study of T-cell reconstitution after alpha-beta-depleted transplantation in children. TCRdb redid the calling of the PCR reads with MiXCR, one entry per CDR3 protein. The repertoire holds over 150,000 distinct CDR3 sequences, with approximately 7% as singletons. Sequenced material: PBMCs, taken before TCRalphabeta/CD19-depleted stem cell transplant. Receptor source: a boy younger than 10 with acute lymphoblastic leukemia, due to receive a stem cell transplant. Both conserved end residues are part of each CDR3. The D gene is left open where the match is weak. The size field is filled for only some rows; it gives once, few, many or a size class.

j_gene: TRBJ2-1; v_gene: TRBV12-3/TRBV12-4; d_gene: NA; abundance: many; CDR3nt: TGTGCCAGCAGTTTAATGCGTAAGGGGCCGAATGAGCAGTTCTTC; CDR3aa: CASSLMRKGPNEQFF
j_gene: TRBJ2-1; v_gene: TRBV2; d_gene: NA; abundance: NA; CDR3nt: TGTGCCAGCAGCCCCGACCGAGTGGAGTTCTTC; CDR3aa: CASSPDRVEFF
j_gene: TRBJ1-4; v_gene: TRBV12-3/TRBV12-4; d_gene: NA; abundance: NA; CDR3nt: TGTGCCAGCAGGACCGGGACAACTAATGAAAAACTGTTTTTT; CDR3aa: CASRTGTTNEKLFF
j_gene: TRBJ2-2; v_gene: TRBV7-6; d_gene: NA; abundance: few; CDR3nt: TGTGCCAGCAGCTTAGTGTGGGGTCCCGGGGAGCTGTTTTTT; CDR3aa: CASSLVWGPGELFF
j_gene: TRBJ2-7; v_gene: TRBV11-2; d_gene: TRBD2; abundance: many; CDR3nt: TGTGCCAGCAGCTCCGCGGGCGGGAGGTCCTACGAGCAGTACTTC; CDR3aa: CASSSAGGRSYEQYF
j_gene: TRBJ2-7; v_gene: TRBV29-1; d_gene: NA; abundance: many; CDR3nt: TGCAGCGCCATGGCCGCCTACGAGCAGTACTTC; CDR3aa: CSAMAAYEQYF
j_gene: TRBJ2-3; v_gene: TRBV20-1; d_gene: NA; abundance: few; CDR3nt: TGCAGTGCTAGAGGTTTGGATTTCTTCACAGATACGCAGTATTTT; CDR3aa: CSARGLDFFTDTQYF
j_gene: TRBJ2-5; v_gene: TRBV4-2; d_gene: TRBD2; abundance: few; CDR3nt: TGTGCCAGCAGCCAGGAGACCGGGACTAGCGGGAGGGCCCTCCAAGAGACCCAGTACTTC; CDR3aa: CASSQETGTSGRALQETQYF
j_gene: TRBJ2-5; v_gene: TRBV12-3/TRBV12-4; d_gene: TRBD2; abundance: many; CDR3nt: TGTGCCAGCAGTTTAGTTCCTAGCGGGGGGTTAGAGACCCAGTACTTC; CDR3aa: CASSLVPSGGLETQYF
j_gene: TRBJ1-5; v_gene: TRBV21-1; d_gene: NA; abundance: NA; CDR3nt: TGTGCCAGGACAATAGAGGACAGGGGGGAGCCCCAGCATTTT; CDR3aa: CARTIEDRGEPQHF
j_gene: TRBJ2-7; v_gene: TRBV6-1; d_gene: NA; abundance: many; CDR3nt: TGTGCCAGCAGTGAGGGGTACGAGCAGTACTTC; CDR3aa: CASSEGYEQYF
j_gene: TRBJ1-5; v_gene: TRBV7-8; d_gene: NA; abundance: many; CDR3nt: TGTGCCAGCAGCTTAGTGGCCCGAGGTTTTGGCAATCAGCCCCAGCATTTT; CDR3aa: CASSLVARGFGNQPQHF
j_gene: TRBJ2-5; v_gene: TRBV15; d_gene: NA; abundance: many; CDR3nt: TGTGCCACCAGCAGAGATCTTGGACAGAAGCAAGAGACCCAGTACTTC; CDR3aa: CATSRDLGQKQETQYF
j_gene: TRBJ1-6; v_gene: TRBV5-1; d_gene: NA; abundance: many; CDR3nt: TGCGCCAGCACCATGGACGGTAATTCACCCCTCCACTTT; CDR3aa: CASTMDGNSPLHF
j_gene: TRBJ1-1; v_gene: TRBV6-1; d_gene: NA; abundance: NA; CDR3nt: TGTGCCAGCATCCAGACCCGGGCATCCTTTACTGAAGCTTTCTTT; CDR3aa: CASIQTRASFTEAFF
j_gene: TRBJ2-6; v_gene: TRBV5-5; d_gene: NA; abundance: few; CDR3nt: TGTGCCAGCAGCTTGGGGGTCCTCAATGGGGCCAACGTCCTGACTTTC; CDR3aa: CASSLGVLNGANVLTF
j_gene: TRBJ2-7; v_gene: TRBV3-1; d_gene: TRBD2; abundance: NA; CDR3nt: TGTGCCTGCTGTGCCCAGCCGGGACTAGCGGGAGAGAGGACCTACGAGCAGTACTTC; CDR3aa: CACCAQPGLAGERTYEQYF
j_gene: TRBJ2-7; v_gene: TRBV5-5; d_gene: NA; abundance: many; CDR3nt: TGTGCCAGCAGCCTGGGACCAGGTGGGGCCGATTTC; CDR3aa: CASSLGPGGADF
j_gene: TRBJ2-1; v_gene: TRBV5-1; d_gene: NA; abundance: many; CDR3nt: TGCGCCAGCACCCCGGGCAATGAGCAGTTCTTC; CDR3aa: CASTPGNEQFF
j_gene: TRBJ2-2; v_gene: TRBV7-9; d_gene: TRBD2; abundance: many; CDR3nt: TGTGCCAGCAGCCCCGACGGACTAGCGGGTGTCGGGGAGCTGTTTTTT; CDR3aa: CASSPDGLAGVGELFF